These T cell receptor beta chains were read from a single sample in a study of blood T cell repertoires in COVID-19. TCRdb's table, derived via immunoSEQ multiplex PCR, lists solely in-frame clones and lacks some. The sample includes roughly 140,000 clones, 80% to 90% of them seen just once. The specimen sequenced was peripheral blood. Receptors were obtained from a woman aged 45-59 years with acute or convalescent COVID-19. Each CDR3 is given with its conserved first and last residue. D genes are given only for firm matches. Rows give clone size only sometimes, using once, few, many, or a class for an expanded clone.

>TRBV7-2|TRBD1|-|TRBJ2-7
CASSLDRGEREQYF
TGTGCCAGCAGCTTGGACAGGGGAGAACGCGAGCAGTACTTC
>TRBV24-1|-|once|TRBJ2-2
CATGGGREGTGELFF
TGTGCCACCGGGGGGGGCCGCGAGGGCACCGGGGAGCTGTTTTTT
>TRBV10-1|TRBD1|-|TRBJ1-3
CASSTGTGFSGNTIYF
TGCGCCAGCAGCACCGGGACAGGATTCTCTGGAAACACCATATATTTT
>TRBV10-3|TRBD1|-|TRBJ1-1
CAISEAGGDTEAFF
TGTGCCATCAGCGAAGCAGGGGGTGACACTGAAGCTTTCTTT
>TRBV19|-|-|TRBJ2-5
CASSRGEGETQYF
TGTGCCAGTAGTAGGGGGGAAGGGGAGACCCAGTACTTC
>TRBV19|-|-|TRBJ1-6
CASSIGMGANSPLHF
TGTGCCAGTAGTATCGGGATGGGGGCAAATTCACCCCTCCACTTT
>TRBV19|-|-|TRBJ1-5
CASSSQANQPQHF
TGTGCCAGTAGTAGCCAGGCAAATCAGCCCCAGCATTTT
>TRBV28|TRBD1|-|TRBJ2-7
CASSSPRDAGGYGNEQYF
TGTGCCAGCAGTTCCCCCCGGGATGCAGGGGGCTATGGTAACGAGCAGTACTTC
>TRBV3-1/TRBV3-2|-|few|TRBJ1-6
CASSQRGPSYNSPLHF
TGTGCCAGCAGCCAAAGAGGGCCCTCCTATAATTCACCCCTCCACTTT
>TRBV19|-|-|TRBJ1-1
CASSIKIQATNTEAFF
TGTGCCAGTAGTATAAAAATACAGGCTACGAACACTGAAGCTTTCTTT
>TRBV9|TRBD1|-|TRBJ2-1
CASSVGTGSKYNEQFF
TGTGCCAGCAGCGTAGGGACAGGTTCAAAGTACAATGAGCAGTTCTTC
>TRBV2|-|-|TRBJ1-6
CASRETQGYNSPLHF
TGTGCCAGCAGAGAGACACAGGGCTATAATTCACCCCTCCACTTT
>TRBV6-2/TRBV6-3|TRBD2|-|TRBJ2-7
CASSSGLAGVREQYF
TGTGCCAGCAGTTCCGGACTAGCGGGGGTACGGGAGCAGTACTTC
>TRBV5-6|-|-|TRBJ2-1
CASSLGQNSYNEQFF
TGTGCCAGCAGCTTGGGACAGAACTCCTACAATGAGCAGTTCTTC
>TRBV15|TRBD1|-|TRBJ2-5
CATSRPGTAQGETQYF
TGTGCCACCAGCAGGCCCGGGACAGCACAGGGGGAGACCCAGTACTTC
>TRBV15|-|-|TRBJ2-7
CATSRDPGRGGYEQYF
TGTGCCACCAGCAGAGACCCGGGGAGGGGGGGCTACGAGCAGTACTTC
>TRBV12-5|-|few|TRBJ2-1
CASGLGAGTPLSSYNEQFF
TGTGCTAGTGGTTTGGGAGCCGGGACTCCGCTTTCGTCCTACAATGAGCAGTTCTTC
>TRBV18|-|-|TRBJ1-6
CASSPTGNRDSPLHF
TGTGCCAGCTCACCAACGGGGAATAGGGATTCACCCCTCCACTTT
>TRBV3-1/TRBV3-2|-|-|TRBJ2-1
CASSYIGPNSEQFF
TGTGCCAGCAGCTACATTGGGCCTAACTCTGAGCAGTTCTTC
>TRBV3-1/TRBV3-2|-|-|TRBJ2-1
CASSQRDNEQFF
TGTGCCAGCAGCCAACGGGACAATGAGCAGTTCTTC
>TRBV6-5|-|-|TRBJ2-2
CASSIRTKNTGELFF
TGTGCCAGCAGTATCAGGACTAAGAACACCGGGGAGCTGTTTTTT
>TRBV7-2|-|-|TRBJ1-4
CASSLAYRGSTATNEKLFF
TGTGCCAGCAGCTTAGCATATAGGGGCAGCACTGCAACTAATGAAAAACTGTTTTTT
>TRBV19|-|-|TRBJ1-2
CASSIGGVGYTF
TGTGCCAGTAGTATAGGGGGCGTTGGCTACACCTTC
>TRBV6-5|-|-|TRBJ2-2
CASRRPGQNTGELFF
TGTGCCAGCAGGCGACCGGGACAGAACACCGGGGAGCTGTTTTTT
>TRBV7-9|-|-|TRBJ2-7
CASSPEDSLGYEQYF
TGTGCCAGCAGCCCGGAGGACAGCCTGGGCTACGAGCAGTACTTC
>TRBV19|-|-|TRBJ1-5
CASSIQQGGNQPQHF
TGTGCCAGTAGTATACAACAGGGCGGCAATCAGCCCCAGCATTTT
>TRBV19|-|once|TRBJ1-3
CASSSRPVNSGNTIYF
TGTGCCAGTAGTTCTCGTCCGGTTAACTCTGGAAACACCATATATTTT
>TRBV2|-|-|TRBJ1-4
CASSRDSPDPSIEKLFF
TGTGCCAGCAGCCGAGACAGCCCCGATCCATCGATTGAAAAACTGTTTTTT
>TRBV19|TRBD1|-|TRBJ1-1
CASSIPHRGTEAFF
TGTGCCAGTAGTATTCCCCACAGGGGCACTGAAGCTTTCTTT
>TRBV7-2|TRBD1|-|TRBJ2-1
CASSSSQGAHNEQFF
TGTGCCAGCAGCTCATCACAGGGGGCCCACAATGAGCAGTTCTTC
>TRBV6-5|-|-|TRBJ1-2
CASRMDSNYGYTF
TGTGCCAGCAGGATGGACAGCAACTATGGCTACACCTTC
>TRBV5-1|TRBD2|-|TRBJ2-7
CASSLVAGGPYEQYF
TGCGCCAGCAGCTTGGTAGCGGGAGGGCCCTACGAGCAGTACTTC
>TRBV5-1|-|-|TRBJ2-7
CASSRLQGEALEQYF
TGCGCCAGCAGCCGCCTTCAAGGCGAGGCATTGGAGCAGTACTTC
>TRBV3-1/TRBV3-2|TRBD1|few|TRBJ1-1
CASSHEGQGTEAFF
TGTGCCAGCAGCCACGAGGGACAGGGCACTGAAGCTTTCTTT
>TRBV7-9|-|-|TRBJ1-3
CASSLTVSGNTIYF
TGTGCCAGCAGCCTTACGGTCTCTGGAAACACCATATATTTT
>TRBV18|TRBD1|-|TRBJ2-1
CASSPSRTGGYNEQFF
TGTGCCAGCTCACCATCCCGGACAGGAGGCTACAATGAGCAGTTCTTC
>TRBV27|-|-|TRBJ2-5
CASRQGLETQYF
TGTGCCAGCAGGCAGGGATTGGAGACCCAGTACTTC
>TRBV7-9|-|-|TRBJ1-3
CASSLKGAGNTIYF
TGTGCCAGCAGCTTAAAGGGGGCTGGAAACACCATATATTTT
>TRBV2|TRBD2|-|TRBJ2-7
CASKRGALEQYF
TGTGCCAGCAAGCGGGGGGCGCTCGAGCAGTACTTC
>TRBV5-1|TRBD1|-|TRBJ2-7
CASSRTGGREQYF
TGCGCCAGCAGTAGGACAGGGGGCCGCGAGCAGTACTTC
>TRBV5-1|-|-|TRBJ1-1
CASGGLFTEAFF
TGCGCCAGTGGGGGACTGTTCACTGAAGCTTTCTTT
>TRBV11-2|TRBD2|-|TRBJ2-2
CASRPTSGRAHGELFF
TGTGCCAGCAGACCTACTAGCGGGAGGGCCCACGGGGAGCTGTTTTTT